These 2 T cell receptor beta chains were sequenced from one sample in a study of CD8 T cells in Susac syndrome. Reverse transcription used roughly 0.45 to 1 ug RNA and random hexamers. MiXCR was run by TCRdb on the immunoSEQ multiplex PCR reads, yielding one entry per CDR3 protein. The data contain over 150,000 distinct CDR3 sequences, 90% to 95% of them seen just once; the ten biggest clones take up 0.085% to 0.1%. The specimen sequenced was CD4+ T cells from PBMCs. The receptors shown here come from a human donor with Susac syndrome.

The chain has TRBV7-2 and TRBJ2-1; D is uncertain. From germline, CDR1 is SGHTA and CDR2 FQGNSA. V lost 1 base and J lost 10, with 11 bases in between. This CDR3 has 13 residues. The DNA for the CDR3 is TGTGCCAGCAGCTTAGAAGGACCGCTGGAGCAGTTCTTC. The encoded protein is CASSLEGPLEQFF.

This rearrangement joins TRBV19 to TRBJ2-3, with 10 positions matching TRBD2. V was pared by 3 bases and J by 3 bases, with 3 bases of the junction left unmatched. The CDR3 contains 15 residues. Germline V lookup: CDR1 LNHDA, CDR2 SQIVND (reference sequence). For the CDR3, the DNA is TGTGCCAGTAGTATTCTAGCGGGGGAAACAGATACGCAGTATTTT. It encodes CASSILAGETDTQYF.